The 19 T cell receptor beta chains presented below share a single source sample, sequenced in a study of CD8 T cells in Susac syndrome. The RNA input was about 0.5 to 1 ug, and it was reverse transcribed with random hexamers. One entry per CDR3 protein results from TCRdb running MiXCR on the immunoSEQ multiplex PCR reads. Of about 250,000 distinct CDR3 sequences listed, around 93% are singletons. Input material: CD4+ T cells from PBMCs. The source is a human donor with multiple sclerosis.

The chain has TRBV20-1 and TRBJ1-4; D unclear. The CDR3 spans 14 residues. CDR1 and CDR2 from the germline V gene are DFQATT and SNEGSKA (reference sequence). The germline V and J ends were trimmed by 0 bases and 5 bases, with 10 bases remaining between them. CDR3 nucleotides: TGCAGTGCTAGAGACGGTTTCTGGAATGAAAAACTGTTTTTT. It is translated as CSARDGFWNEKLFF.

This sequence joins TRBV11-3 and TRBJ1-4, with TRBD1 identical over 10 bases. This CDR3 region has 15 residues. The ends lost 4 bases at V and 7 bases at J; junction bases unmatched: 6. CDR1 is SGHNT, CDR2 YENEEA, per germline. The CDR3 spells CASSSRRDRGEKLFF. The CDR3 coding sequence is TGTGCCAGCAGCTCCCGCCGGGACAGGGGTGAAAAACTGTTTTTT.

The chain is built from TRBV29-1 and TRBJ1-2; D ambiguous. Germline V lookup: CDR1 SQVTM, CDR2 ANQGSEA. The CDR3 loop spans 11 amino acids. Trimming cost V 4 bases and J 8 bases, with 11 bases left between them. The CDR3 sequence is CSVGAEQGYTF. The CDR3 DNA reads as TGCAGCGTTGGGGCAGAACAGGGCTACACCTTC.

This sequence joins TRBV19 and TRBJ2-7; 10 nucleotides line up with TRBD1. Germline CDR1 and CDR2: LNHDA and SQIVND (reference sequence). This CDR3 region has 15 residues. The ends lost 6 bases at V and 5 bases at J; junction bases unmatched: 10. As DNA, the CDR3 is TGTGCCAGTAGCAGTCAGACAGGGGGCGGCGACGAGCAGTACTTC. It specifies CASSSQTGGGDEQYF. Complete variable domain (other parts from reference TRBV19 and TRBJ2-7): DGGITQSPKYLFRKEGQNVTLSCEQNLNHDAMYWYRQDPGQGLRLIYYSQIVNDFQKGDIAEGYSVSREKKESFPLTVTSAQKNPTAFYLCASSSQTGGGDEQYFGPGTRLTVT.

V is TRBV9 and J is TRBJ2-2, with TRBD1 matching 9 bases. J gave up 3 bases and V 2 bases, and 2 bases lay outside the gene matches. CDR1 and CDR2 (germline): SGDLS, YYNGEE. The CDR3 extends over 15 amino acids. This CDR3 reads CASSVTGGDTGELFF. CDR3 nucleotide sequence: TGTGCCAGCAGCGTTACAGGGGGCGACACCGGGGAGCTGTTTTTT.

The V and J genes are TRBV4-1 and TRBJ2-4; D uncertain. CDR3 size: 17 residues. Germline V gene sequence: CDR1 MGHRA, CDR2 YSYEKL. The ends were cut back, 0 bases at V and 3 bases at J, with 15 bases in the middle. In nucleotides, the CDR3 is TGCGCCAGCAGCCAAGAACCAGGTTGGAATGGCAAAAACATTCAGTACTTC. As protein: CASSQEPGWNGKNIQYF.

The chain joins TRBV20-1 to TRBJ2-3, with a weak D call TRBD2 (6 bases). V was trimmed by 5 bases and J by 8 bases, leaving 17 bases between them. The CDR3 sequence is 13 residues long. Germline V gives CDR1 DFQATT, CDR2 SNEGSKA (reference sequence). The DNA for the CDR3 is TGCAGTGCTGGACTATTGGGGGAAAGTACGCAGTATTTT. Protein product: CSAGLLGESTQYF.

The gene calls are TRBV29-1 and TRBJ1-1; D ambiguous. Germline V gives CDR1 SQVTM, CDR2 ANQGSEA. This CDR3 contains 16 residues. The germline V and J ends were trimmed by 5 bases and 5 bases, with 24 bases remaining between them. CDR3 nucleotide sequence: TGCAGCGTTAGGGCCATCGGCAGGCTGTTCGAGACTGAAGCTTTCTTT. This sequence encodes CSVRAIGRLFETEAFF.

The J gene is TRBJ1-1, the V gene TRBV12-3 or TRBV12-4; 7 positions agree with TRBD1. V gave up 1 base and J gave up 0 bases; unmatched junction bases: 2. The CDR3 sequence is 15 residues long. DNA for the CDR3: TGTGCCAGCAGTTTAGACAGGGGAATGAACACTGAAGCTTTCTTT. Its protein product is CASSLDRGMNTEAFF.

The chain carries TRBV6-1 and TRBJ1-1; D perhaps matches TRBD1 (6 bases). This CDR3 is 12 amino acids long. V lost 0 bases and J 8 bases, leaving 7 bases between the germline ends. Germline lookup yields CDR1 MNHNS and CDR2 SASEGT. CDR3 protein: CASSEAQGEAFF. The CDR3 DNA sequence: TGTGCCAGCAGTGAAGCGCAGGGGGAAGCTTTCTTT.

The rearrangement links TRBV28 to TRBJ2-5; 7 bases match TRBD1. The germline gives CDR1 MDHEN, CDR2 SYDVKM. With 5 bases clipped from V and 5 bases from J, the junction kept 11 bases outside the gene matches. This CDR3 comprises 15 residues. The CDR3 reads CASSVGTAFRETQYF. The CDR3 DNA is TGTGCCAGCAGTGTTGGGACAGCCTTCCGGGAGACCCAGTACTTC.

In nucleotides, the CDR3 is TGCAGCCCTTCACCGGGAGGGGAGACCCAGTACTTC. This codes for CSPSPGGETQYF. This rearrangement joins TRBV20-1 to TRBJ2-5, with 8 bases fitting TRBD2. The CDR3 spans 12 residues. From germline, CDR1 is DFQATT and CDR2 SNEGSKA (reference sequence).

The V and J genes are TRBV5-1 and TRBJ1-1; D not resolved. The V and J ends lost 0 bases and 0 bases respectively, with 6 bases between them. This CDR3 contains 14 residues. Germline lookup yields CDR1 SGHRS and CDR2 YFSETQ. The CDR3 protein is CASSLAFMNTEAFF. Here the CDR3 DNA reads TGCGCCAGCAGCTTGGCCTTTATGAACACTGAAGCTTTCTTT.

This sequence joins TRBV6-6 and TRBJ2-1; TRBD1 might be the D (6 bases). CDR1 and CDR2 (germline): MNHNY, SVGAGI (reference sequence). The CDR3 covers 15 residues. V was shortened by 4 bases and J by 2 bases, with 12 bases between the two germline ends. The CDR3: CASSSGQPPYNEQFF. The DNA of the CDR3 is TGTGCCAGCAGTTCAGGACAGCCTCCCTACAATGAGCAGTTCTTC.

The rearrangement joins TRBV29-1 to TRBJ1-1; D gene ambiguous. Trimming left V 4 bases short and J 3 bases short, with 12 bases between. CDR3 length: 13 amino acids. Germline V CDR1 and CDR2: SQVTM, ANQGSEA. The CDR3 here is CSVGGMGDTEAFF. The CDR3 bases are TGCAGCGTTGGAGGGATGGGAGACACTGAAGCTTTCTTT. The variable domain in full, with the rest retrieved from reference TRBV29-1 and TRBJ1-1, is SAVISQKPSRDICQRGTSLTIQCQVDSQVTMMFWYRQQPGQSLTLIATANQGSEATYESGFVIDKFPISRPNLTFSTLTVSNMSPEDSSIYLCSVGGMGDTEAFFGQGTRLTVV.

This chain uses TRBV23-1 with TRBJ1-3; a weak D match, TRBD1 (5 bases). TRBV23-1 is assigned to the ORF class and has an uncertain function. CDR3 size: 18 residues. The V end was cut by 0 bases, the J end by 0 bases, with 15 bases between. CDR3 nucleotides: TGCGCCAGCAGTCAATCGGGGGGATCAGGCCTCTCTGGAAACACCATATATTTT. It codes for CASSQSGGSGLSGNTIYF.

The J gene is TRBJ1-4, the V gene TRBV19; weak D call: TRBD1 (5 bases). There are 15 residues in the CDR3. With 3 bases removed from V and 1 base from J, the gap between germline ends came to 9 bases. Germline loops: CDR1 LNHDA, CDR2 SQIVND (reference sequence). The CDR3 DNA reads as TGTGCCAGTAGTATCAGGAGGGGAACTAATGAAAAACTGTTTTTT. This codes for CASSIRRGTNEKLFF.

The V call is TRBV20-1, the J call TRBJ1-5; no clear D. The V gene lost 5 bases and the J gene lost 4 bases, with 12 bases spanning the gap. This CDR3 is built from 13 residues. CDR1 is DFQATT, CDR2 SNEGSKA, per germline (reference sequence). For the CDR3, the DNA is TGCAGTGCTCCCCCGCGCCGGAATCAGCCCCAGCATTTT. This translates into CSAPPRRNQPQHF.

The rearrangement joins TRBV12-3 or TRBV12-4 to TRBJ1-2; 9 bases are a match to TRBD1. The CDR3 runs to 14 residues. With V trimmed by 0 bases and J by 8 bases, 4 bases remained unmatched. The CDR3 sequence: CASSLAGQGNGYTF. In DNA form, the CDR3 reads TGTGCCAGCAGTTTAGCGGGACAGGGAAACGGCTACACCTTC.